This T cell receptor (beta chain) was observed in a study of OX40 agonist ivuxolimab in advanced cancers. As for the study in general: Dose-escalation patients were diagnosed with hepatocellular carcinoma, melanoma, renal cell cancer or head and neck cancer. Study observations and caveats: People who partly responded at 0.1-3.0 mg/kg had some of the least clonal expansion seen. More expanded clones were seen, on average, in CD8+ T cells than in CD4+. In the 0.1 to 3.0 mg/kg range, CD4+ and CD8+ blood T cells had expanded clonally by week 6.

The protocol was immunoSEQ multiplex PCR, while the TCRdb copy is restricted to in-frame clones and leaves out a portion. The table has roughly 80,000 clones, 85% seen once. Trimming took off 1 base at V and 0 bases at J, with 6 bases between the two ends. The CDR3 spans 14 residues. Germline CDR1 MNHNS, CDR2 SASEGT. As to this clone: The antigen is not known.

This specimen consisted of CD4+ or CD8+ T cells sorted from blood, obtained in a trial of the OX40 agonist ivuxolimab. This sequence originates from an adult with an advanced solid tumor such as melanoma, head and neck, liver or kidney cancer. This chain connects TRBV6-1 to TRBJ1-2, with D hard to call. As DNA, the CDR3 is TGTGCCAGCAGTGAAGGTGGGGCTAACTATGGCTACACCTTC. Amino acids: CASSEGGANYGYTF.